Each of the 24 T cell receptor beta chains below was sequenced from the same sample in a study of regulatory T cells in long-lasting Graves disease (dated by TCRdb to the early 2020s). The sample's time point label, in plain terms: newly diagnosed GD, antithyroid drugs for less than 3 months. For both TCR sequencing and RNA sequencing, RNA was extracted from PBMCs using TRIzol. Library prep was done by multiplex PCR. The sequencer was an Illumina HiSeq 4000. iRepertoire HTBI primers and Arm-PCR amplification of CDR3 regions were used to construct TCR beta libraries. The public reads were reprocessed in TCRdb via fastp at Q25 and MiXCR, keeping in-frame beta chains. Each CDR3 protein gets just one entry, which takes the most common genes and DNA from the rows behind it. A total of about 440,000 distinct CDR3 sequences appear in this sample, more than 13% of them only once. The ten biggest clones cover over 15% of the sample.

The sample also formed part of further work on T cells in Graves' hyperthyroidism and ophthalmopathy.

The source was peripheral blood mononuclear cells (PBMCs), collected at new diagnosis, from a patient treated with antithyroid drugs. The receptors here all came from a woman aged 25 to 39 with Graves disease. Donor details come from another sample of the same person, matched by shared clones.

This clonotype was seen only a few times. The genes are TRBV5-1 and TRBJ2-2; 7 positions agree with TRBD1. Germline CDR1 reads SGHRS; CDR2 reads YFSETQ. This CDR3 contains 16 residues. J gave up 3 bases and V 4 bases, and 9 bases lay outside the gene matches. CDR3 in amino acids: CASSIDWDRDTGELFF. CDR3 nucleotide sequence: TGCGCCAGCAGCATCGACTGGGACAGAGACACCGGGGAGCTGTTTTTT.

The V gene is TRBV20-1, the J gene TRBJ2-3; 9 bases are shared with TRBD1. CDR1 DFQATT and CDR2 SNEGSKA come from the germline V gene (reference sequence). Germline trimming cut 6 bases from V and 4 bases from J; bases unmatched to any gene: 5. There are 13 residues in the CDR3. CDR3 sequence (DNA): TGCAGTGCCCACACAGGGGGCTCAGATACGCAGTATTTT. Protein: CSAHTGGSDTQYF.

There are many counts of this clonotype. This sequence joins TRBV12-5 and TRBJ2-1; TRBD2 might be the D (6 bases). V was cut by 0 bases and J by 4 bases, with 13 bases left in between. Germline CDR1 is LGHNT and CDR2 is FRNRAP. The CDR3 spans 16 residues. As DNA, the CDR3 is TGTGCTAGTGGTTTGGTACTGGGGGGAAGTTACAATGAGCAGTTCTTC. As protein: CASGLVLGGSYNEQFF.

This clonotype was seen many times. This rearrangement joins TRBV20-1 to TRBJ2-2; the match to TRBD1 covers 8 bases. The V gene end was trimmed by 3 bases and the J gene end by 4 bases; junction bases not matched to a gene: 4. CDR1 is DFQATT, CDR2 SNEGSKA, per germline (reference sequence). This CDR3 contains 14 residues. CDR3 in DNA: TGCAGTGCTAGCCCAGGGGGCCCCACCGGGGAGCTGTTTTTT. This gives the protein CSASPGGPTGELFF.

This clonotype was detected a few times. V is TRBV19 and J is TRBJ2-1; TRBD1 agrees at 7 bases. CDR3 length: 13 residues. Looked up from germline, CDR1 is LNHDA and CDR2 is SQIVND (reference sequence). V lost 7 bases and J lost 12; bases outside the gene matches: 12. In DNA, the CDR3 is TGTGCCAGTACCCCGGGACAGCATTTAGGGCAGTTCTTC. Translated: CASTPGQHLGQFF.

This clonotype was counted ten times or more. The chain couples TRBV20-1 to TRBJ2-5, with 7 nucleotides matching TRBD2. Unmatched junction bases numbered 6, after V lost 5 bases and J lost 3 bases. The CDR3 covers 13 residues. Per the germline V gene, CDR1 is DFQATT and CDR2 is SNEGSKA (reference sequence). The CDR3 loop is CSAPFAGEETQYF. CDR3 coding DNA: TGCAGTGCTCCCTTCGCGGGAGAAGAGACCCAGTACTTC.

This clonotype was detected many times. The gene calls are TRBV12-3 or TRBV12-4 and TRBJ2-3; either TRBD1 or TRBD2 may fit D (5 bases each). Trimming cost V 8 bases and J 0 bases, with 15 bases left between them. CDR3 length: 15 amino acids. CDR3 nucleotide sequence: TGTGCCAGCGAGTGGTGGGACCCCAGCACAGATACGCAGTATTTT. This translates into CASEWWDPSTDTQYF.

The sample holds many counts of this clonotype. The rearrangement uses TRBV7-2 and TRBJ1-5; D not resolved. Between the trimmed V and J ends, which lost 2 bases and 0 bases, there was a span of 26 bases. This CDR3 comprises 21 residues. Germline V CDR1 and CDR2: SGHTA, FQGNSA. The CDR3 coding sequence is TGTGCCAGCAGCTTATACCCCGCAAGTCCGGGTACTACCTATAGCAATCAGCCCCAGCATTTT. It translates to CASSLYPASPGTTYSNQPQHF.

This clonotype was counted at least ten times. The chain links TRBV5-1 to TRBJ1-1; D might be TRBD1 (5 bases). Germline values: CDR1 SGHRS, CDR2 YFSETQ. V lost 2 bases, J lost 4 bases, and 18 bases lay in between. This CDR3 has 16 residues. The CDR3 DNA reads as TGCGCCAGCAGCTTTTACTCTTCGGCAGGGTCCACTGAAGCTTTCTTT. Amino acid sequence: CASSFYSSAGSTEAFF.

This clonotype was recorded a few times. The rearrangement links TRBV10-3 to TRBJ2-3; 7 nucleotides align to TRBD2. The CDR3 loop spans 18 amino acids. V gave up 2 bases and J gave up 0 bases; unmatched junction bases: 11. Germline-derived CDR1 and CDR2 are ENHRY and SYGVKD. DNA of the CDR3: TGTGCCATCAGTGAGACCCCCACCAGCGGGACCAGCACAGATACGCAGTATTTT. Its protein is CAISETPTSGTSTDTQYF.

This sequence joins TRBV4-1 and TRBJ1-2; D is ambiguous. The CDR3 runs 16 residues. Trimming removed 4 bases from V and 6 bases from J, with 21 bases in between. Germline V lookup: CDR1 MGHRA, CDR2 YSYEKL. DNA of the CDR3: TGCGCCAGCAGCCGAGTAAGCGAGTCAGGTCATGATGGCTACACCTTC. Its protein product is CASSRVSESGHDGYTF.

On this clonotype itself: Germline and junction disagree at one end, which may indicate a read error. The rearrangement joins TRBV7-2 to TRBJ2-3; TRBD2 might be the D (6 bases). The CDR3 has 15 amino acids. The germline V gene has CDR1 SGHTA and CDR2 FQGNSA. As DNA, the CDR3 is TGTGCCAGCAGCTTAGGGACAACTAGCACAGATGCGCAGTATTTT. Its translation is CASSLGTTSTDAQYF.

This clonotype was detected many times. The rearrangement joins TRBV28 to TRBJ2-2, with 8 bases lining up with TRBD1. This CDR3 has 15 amino acids. Germline loops: CDR1 MDHEN, CDR2 SYDVKM. Losses at the gene ends were 3 bases for V and 4 bases for J; bases not matched to a gene: 4. The CDR3 DNA follows: TGTGCCAGCAGTTTTGCACAGGGGGGCACCGGGGAGCTGTTTTTT. It specifies CASSFAQGGTGELFF.

This clonotype was observed many times. This chain joins TRBV27 and TRBJ1-1, with 7 positions matching TRBD1. J was trimmed by 1 base and V by 11 bases; bases with no gene match: 4. CDR1 is MNHEY and CDR2 is SMNVEV in the germline V gene (reference sequence). This CDR3 is built from 12 residues. The CDR3 reads CAARTGNTEAFF. In DNA, the CDR3 is TGTGCCGCTCGGACAGGGAACACTGAAGCTTTCTTT.

About this clonotype: One base away lies a much larger clone, so this may be a sequencing read error. V usage is TRBV3-1 and J usage is TRBJ2-7; 7 bases line up with TRBD2. This CDR3 has 13 residues. From germline, CDR1 is LGHDT and CDR2 YNNKEL (reference sequence). The DNA for the CDR3 is TGTGCCAGCAGCACCCGACTAGCTTACGAGCAGTGCTTC. The encoded protein is CASSTRLAYEQCF.

This clonotype was seen ten or more times. The chain employs TRBV6-1 and TRBJ2-1; a weak D match, TRBD2 (6 bases). This CDR3 has 14 residues. Deletions cut 8 bases from V and 5 bases from J, with 16 bases between. Germline CDR1 is MNHNS and CDR2 is SASEGT. The CDR3: CASAWGGGDNEQFF. DNA for the CDR3: TGTGCCAGCGCCTGGGGAGGCGGGGACAATGAGCAGTTCTTC.

This clonotype was seen repeatedly, ten times or more. The rearrangement links TRBV12-5 to TRBJ2-7; no reliable D call. The length of the CDR3 is 15 residues. V lost 7 bases and J 2 bases, leaving 18 bases between the germline ends. Per germline, CDR1 LGHNT and CDR2 FRNRAP. The CDR3 is CASVRAPKRTYEQYF. The CDR3 nucleotides read TGTGCTAGTGTGCGAGCCCCGAAGAGAACCTACGAGCAGTACTTC.

This clonotype appeared a few times. V usage is TRBV9 and J usage is TRBJ2-6, with TRBD1 matching over 7 bases. This CDR3 is built from 16 residues. V lost 0 bases and J lost 4; bases outside the gene matches: 4. In germline, CDR1 is SGDLS, CDR2 YYNGEE. DNA for the CDR3: TGTGCCAGCAGCGTAGCCGACAGGGCCGGGGCCAACGTCCTGACTTTC. It is translated as CASSVADRAGANVLTF.

The chain is built from TRBV27 and TRBJ2-1; 7 positions agree with TRBD2. The V and J ends lost 6 bases and 5 bases, in that order; junction bases with no gene match: 4. CDR1 and CDR2 from the germline V gene are MNHEY and SMNVEV (reference sequence). The CDR3 length is 13 residues. DNA for the CDR3: TGTGCCAGCAGCCATCGGGGGGACAATGAGCAGTTCTTC. It encodes CASSHRGDNEQFF.

This clonotype was counted only a few times. This sequence joins TRBV19 and TRBJ2-1; D uncertain. The length of the CDR3 is 13 residues. V gave up 7 bases and J gave up 4 bases, with 11 bases separating them. Germline V gene lookup returns CDR1 LNHDA and CDR2 SQIVND (reference sequence). CDR3 amino acids: CASTPAGYNEQFF. For the CDR3, the DNA is TGTGCCAGTACCCCCGCCGGGTACAATGAGCAGTTCTTC.

This clonotype was seen many times. The junction departs from germline at one end; a sequencing error may be responsible. V gene TRBV12-3 or TRBV12-4 combines with J gene TRBJ2-3, with D hard to call. This CDR3 contains 14 residues. Here the CDR3 DNA reads TGTGCCAGCAGCTTAGGGCTAACAACAGATACGCAGTATTTT. This sequence encodes CASSLGLTTDTQYF.

With regard to this clonotype: A much larger clone differs by one base, so this may be a read error. This rearrangement joins TRBV7-3 to TRBJ2-7, with 8 bases lining up with TRBD2. V was pared by 5 bases and J by 8 bases, with 8 bases of the junction left unmatched. The CDR3 has 13 amino acids. The germline CDR1 and CDR2 sequences are SGHTA and FQGTGA. The CDR3: CASSDGTSGKQYF. The CDR3 DNA sequence: TGTGCCAGCAGCGACGGGACTAGTGGCAAGCAGTACTTC.

This clonotype was recorded at least ten times. The genes are TRBV6-5 and TRBJ1-2; tentatively, D is TRBD1 (5 bases). CDR3 length equals 15 residues. V lost 2 bases to trimming and J lost 3 bases, with 13 bases between them. The germline V gene encodes CDR1 MNHEY and CDR2 SVGAGI. CDR3 coding DNA: TGTGCCAGCAGTTACCGGGTCAGGGAGGACTATGGCTACACCTTC. Translated: CASSYRVREDYGYTF.

The chain employs TRBV20-1 and TRBJ2-3; D is possibly TRBD1 or TRBD2 (5 bases each). Per germline, CDR1 DFQATT and CDR2 SNEGSKA (reference sequence). V was trimmed by 3 bases and J by 4 bases, leaving 11 bases between them. This CDR3 has 13 residues. CDR3 DNA sequence: TGCAGTGCTAGTGTCGGGGCCGCAGATACGCAGTATTTT. The encoded protein is CSASVGAADTQYF.